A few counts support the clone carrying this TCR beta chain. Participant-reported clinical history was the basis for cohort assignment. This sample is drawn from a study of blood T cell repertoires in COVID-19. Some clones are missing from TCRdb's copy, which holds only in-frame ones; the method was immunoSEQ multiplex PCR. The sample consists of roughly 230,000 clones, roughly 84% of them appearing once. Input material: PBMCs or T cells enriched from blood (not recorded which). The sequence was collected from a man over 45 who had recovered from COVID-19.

Here the CDR3 reads CASSLMRGARGNEQFF. CDR3 DNA: TGTGCCAGCAGCTTAATGCGGGGGGCCAGGGGGAATGAGCAGTTCTTC. The chain links TRBV5-4 to TRBJ2-1; TRBD2 might be the D (8 bases). V lost 2 bases and J 7 bases, leaving 19 bases between the germline ends. This CDR3 is 16 amino acids long. Germline V gene lookup returns CDR1 SGHNT and CDR2 YYREEE (reference sequence).